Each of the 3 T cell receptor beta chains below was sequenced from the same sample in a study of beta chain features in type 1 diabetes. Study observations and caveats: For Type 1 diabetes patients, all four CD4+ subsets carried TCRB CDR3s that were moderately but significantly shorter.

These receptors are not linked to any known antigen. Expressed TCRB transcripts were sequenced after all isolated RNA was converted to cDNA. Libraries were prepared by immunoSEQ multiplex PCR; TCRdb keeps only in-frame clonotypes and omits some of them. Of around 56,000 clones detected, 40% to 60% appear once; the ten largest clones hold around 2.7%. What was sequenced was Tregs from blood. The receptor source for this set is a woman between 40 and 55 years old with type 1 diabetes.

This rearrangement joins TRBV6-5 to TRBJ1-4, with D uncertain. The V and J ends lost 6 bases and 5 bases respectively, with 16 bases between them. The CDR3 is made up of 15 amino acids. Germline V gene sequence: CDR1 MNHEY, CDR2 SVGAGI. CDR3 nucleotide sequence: TGTGCCAGCAGACCTCCGCGGGGTGGGAATGAAAAACTGTTTTTT. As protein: CASRPPRGGNEKLFF.

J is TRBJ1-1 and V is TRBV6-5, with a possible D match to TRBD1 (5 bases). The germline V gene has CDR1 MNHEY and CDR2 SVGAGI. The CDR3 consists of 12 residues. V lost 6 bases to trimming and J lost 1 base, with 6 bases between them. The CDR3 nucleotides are TGTGCCAGCAGGGGGGGGAACACTGAAGCTTTCTTT. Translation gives CASRGGNTEAFF.

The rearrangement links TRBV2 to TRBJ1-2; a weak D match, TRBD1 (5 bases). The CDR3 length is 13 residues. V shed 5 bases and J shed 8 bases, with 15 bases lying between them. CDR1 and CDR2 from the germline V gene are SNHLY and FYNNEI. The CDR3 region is CASSPHRQRGYTF. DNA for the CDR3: TGTGCCAGCAGTCCACACAGACAGCGCGGCTACACCTTC.